This record looks at one T cell receptor beta chain sequence and its context. Antigen specificity is unknown. This CDR3 spans 15 amino acids. CDR1 and CDR2 (germline): SQVTM, ANQGSEA. Trimming removed 6 bases at V and 2 bases at J, with 17 bases between. This sample was taken from a study of T cell clonotyping in hematopoietic cell transplantation. Study-wide background: Pretransplant recipient samples were taken after cytoreduction.

The sample's time point: recipient sample about 28 days before transplant, after cytoreduction. General study results and limits: Graft donor and pretransplant recipient Inverse Simpson Index values predicted broader posttransplant TCR diversity.

Generated by immunoSEQ multiplex PCR, the TCRdb table keeps only in-frame clones and is missing some. The repertoire has around 26,000 clones, roughly 84% of them found once; the top ten carry less than 2%. The V gene is TRBV29-1, the J gene TRBJ2-1; possibly TRBD1 for D (5 bases). The receptor was isolated from a man aged 40-50 years with acute myeloid leukemia. Some clones in this sample may be carry-over from other donors' samples. Material: peripheral blood mononuclear cells, obtained before stem cell transplant. The DNA of the CDR3 is TGCAGCGTGGGGATCGACAGTGTTCCCTACAATGAGCAGTTCTTC. It codes for CSVGIDSVPYNEQFF.